Below are 16 T cell receptor beta chains sequenced from a single sample in a study of T cells after yellow fever vaccination. MiXCR, run by TCRdb on the 5' RACE reads, gives a single entry per CDR3 protein. The data show a few hundred thousand distinct CDR3 sequences, over 8% seen once. The material was PBMCs, obtained on the day of the first yellow fever vaccination. All receptors derive from a man aged 18-30 years who received the YFV17D yellow fever vaccine.

The chain combines TRBV5-4 with TRBJ1-1; D is possibly TRBD1 (5 bases). The CDR3 spans 15 residues. Trimming took 0 bases from V and 7 from J, leaving 16 bases between them. Germline CDR1 is SGHNT and CDR2 is YYREEE (reference sequence). The DNA for the CDR3 is TGTGCCAGCAGCTTGGTCGGGGGGAGTTCGTTTGAAGCTTTCTTT. Protein sequence: CASSLVGGSSFEAFF.

This clonotype showed up just a few times. V is TRBV4-1 and J is TRBJ1-4; 11 bases agree with TRBD1. Looked up from germline, CDR1 is MGHRA and CDR2 is YSYEKL. The CDR3 is made up of 18 amino acids. Trimming took 4 bases from V and 7 from J; bases not matched to a gene: 14. The CDR3, as DNA: TGCGCCAGCAGCCCAACCGGGACAGGGGGGGTATTGGGTGAAAAACTGTTTTTT. Its translation: CASSPTGTGGVLGEKLFF.

This clonotype was picked up a small number of times. Here the CDR3 DNA reads TGTGCCAGCAGCGCGACGAACAGCTATGAGCAGTTCTTC. Its protein is CASSATNSYEQFF. V gene TRBV5-6 combines with J gene TRBJ2-1; D gene ambiguous. The V and J ends lost 4 bases and 8 bases respectively, with 13 bases between them. This CDR3 has 13 amino acids. In germline, CDR1 is SGHDT, CDR2 YYEEEE.

This clonotype was seen ten or more times. The chain links TRBV10-3 to TRBJ2-6; D is uncertain. V was shortened by 4 bases and J by 0 bases, with 10 bases between the two germline ends. Germline V lookup: CDR1 ENHRY, CDR2 SYGVKD. The CDR3 loop spans 16 amino acids. CDR3 bases: TGTGCCATCAGTGGGACCCGAGACTCTGGGGCCAACGTCCTGACTTTC. Its translation: CAISGTRDSGANVLTF.

This sequence joins TRBV4-1 and TRBJ1-4, with D possibly TRBD1 on 5 matching bases. V lost 4 bases and J lost 7, with 19 bases in between. Germline CDR1 MGHRA, CDR2 YSYEKL. The CDR3 covers 16 residues. The CDR3 sequence is CASSPGIGPGGEKLFF. CDR3 nucleotide sequence: TGCGCCAGCAGCCCAGGGATCGGTCCGGGTGGTGAAAAACTGTTTTTT.

This clonotype has only a few counts. The V and J genes are TRBV5-1 and TRBJ2-7, with D perhaps matching TRBD2 (6 bases). CDR3 size: 12 residues. Trimming took 6 bases from V and 6 from J, leaving 13 bases between them. Germline CDR1 is SGHRS and CDR2 is YFSETQ. The CDR3 DNA is TGCGCCAGCAACCTGCGGGGTCCCGAGCAGTACGTC. Its translation is CASNLRGPEQYV.

This clonotype appeared a few times. CDR3 DNA sequence: TGCGCCAGCAGCCAAGACAGGGGCGCTGGGGCCAACGTCCTGACTTTC. As protein: CASSQDRGAGANVLTF. V usage is TRBV4-3 and J usage is TRBJ2-6; a weak D match, TRBD1 (6 bases). This CDR3 is built from 16 residues. Trimming took 0 bases from V and 2 from J, leaving 8 bases between them. From germline, CDR1 is LGHNA and CDR2 YSLEER.

The J gene is TRBJ2-2, the V gene TRBV7-2; D uncertain. The CDR3 has 13 amino acids. The ends were cut back, 0 bases at V and 5 bases at J, with 4 bases in the middle. Germline CDR1 is SGHTA and CDR2 is FQGNSA. The CDR3 sequence: CASSLAWTGELFF. In DNA, the CDR3 is TGTGCCAGCAGCTTAGCTTGGACCGGGGAGCTGTTTTTT.

This clonotype was seen repeatedly, ten times or more. The chain recombines TRBV4-3 with TRBJ2-3; D is unclear. V was shortened by 0 bases and J by 2 bases, with 3 bases between the two germline ends. This CDR3 comprises 13 residues. Germline values: CDR1 LGHNA, CDR2 YSLEER. CDR3 DNA sequence: TGCGCCAGCAGCCAAGATTCCACAGATACGCAGTATTTT. Its translation: CASSQDSTDTQYF.

This clonotype was counted at least ten times. The chain recombines TRBV20-1 with TRBJ2-1; 14 bases align to TRBD2. After removal of 6 bases from V and 7 bases from J, the junction contained 5 bases not matched to a gene. There are 14 residues in the CDR3. The germline V gene encodes CDR1 DFQATT and CDR2 SNEGSKA (reference sequence). CDR3 amino acids: CSARTSGGPNEQFF. CDR3 coding DNA: TGCAGTGCAAGGACTAGCGGGGGGCCTAATGAGCAGTTCTTC.

This clonotype appeared a few times. The chain couples TRBV27 to TRBJ2-3; 10 bases line up with TRBD2. The CDR3 has 16 residues. The germline gives CDR1 MNHEY, CDR2 SMNVEV (reference sequence). V shed 6 bases, J shed 1 base, and the junction held 7 bases outside the gene matches. The CDR3 nucleotides read TGTGCCAGCAGCTTGTATAGCGGGGGGCGCACAGATACGCAGTATTTT. Translation gives CASSLYSGGRTDTQYF.

This clonotype has just a few counts. This rearrangement joins TRBV4-1 to TRBJ2-7, with D tentatively TRBD2 (5 bases). CDR3 length: 12 residues. Trimming left V 0 bases short and J 8 bases short, with 8 bases between. Per the germline V gene, CDR1 is MGHRA and CDR2 is YSYEKL. The CDR3 DNA is TGCGCCAGCAGCCAAGATTTCGGGAAGCAGTACTTC. It is translated as CASSQDFGKQYF.

CDR3 residues: CAWSLVGGAGYEQYF. Written as DNA, the CDR3 is TGTGCCTGGAGTTTGGTTGGGGGGGCGGGTTACGAGCAGTACTTC. The genes are TRBV30 and TRBJ2-7; D may be TRBD2 (7 bases). The CDR3 contains 15 residues. CDR1 is GTSNPN, CDR2 SVGIG, per germline (reference sequence). Trimming left V 2 bases short and J 4 bases short, with 18 bases between.

This chain uses TRBV2 with TRBJ2-1, with 8 nucleotides matching TRBD2. The CDR3 contains 13 residues. From germline, CDR1 is SNHLY and CDR2 FYNNEI. V lost 6 bases and J lost 5; bases outside the gene matches: 3. The CDR3 region is CASSGGAHNEQFF. CDR3 nucleotide sequence: TGTGCCAGCAGCGGGGGGGCCCACAATGAGCAGTTCTTC.

This clonotype was found a few times. This sequence joins TRBV4-1 and TRBJ1-1, with 8 bases identical to TRBD1. The CDR3 runs 14 residues. V dropped 2 bases and J dropped 3; count of bases not matched to a gene: 2. The germline V gene has CDR1 MGHRA and CDR2 YSYEKL. CDR3 sequence: CASSQPGGHTEAFF. The CDR3 DNA sequence: TGCGCCAGCAGCCAACCAGGGGGCCACACTGAAGCTTTCTTT.

This clonotype was observed a few times. This chain links TRBV6-2 or TRBV6-3 with TRBJ2-1; unclear D gene. Germline CDR1 and CDR2: MNHEY and SVGEGT. The CDR3 is 13 amino acids. V shed 5 bases and J shed 7 bases, with 12 bases lying between them. The CDR3 spells CASSPFFGNEQFF. Written as DNA, the CDR3 is TGTGCCAGCAGTCCCTTCTTTGGTAATGAGCAGTTCTTC.